A selection of T cell receptor beta chains follows, all from one sample in a study of blood T cell repertoires in COVID-19. Sequencing used immunoSEQ multiplex PCR; TCRdb keeps in-frame clones, though not all of them. This table holds approximately 300,000 clones, roughly 90% found once. Material for sequencing was peripheral blood. The receptors here all came from a man younger than 35 who had recovered from COVID-19. CDR3s include the opening cysteine and the closing phenylalanine or tryptophan. Fields, in order: D gene, clone size, V gene, CDR3 length, J gene, CDR3 DNA, CDR3 protein. A D gene is named only where the DNA matches it firmly. Expanded clones get a size class; other rows say once, few or many, or leave the size out.

D gene: TRBD1; clone size: once; V gene: TRBV6-5; CDR3 length: 15; J gene: TRBJ2-5; CDR3 DNA: TGTGCCAGCAGTTTTTCGACAGGGATCGGAGAGACCCAGTACTTC; CDR3 protein: CASSFSTGIGETQYF
D gene: TRBD2; clone size: .; V gene: TRBV11-2; CDR3 length: 14; J gene: TRBJ2-7; CDR3 DNA: TGTGCCAGCAGCTCACTAGCGGGGCGCTACGAGCAGTACTTC; CDR3 protein: CASSSLAGRYEQYF
D gene: TRBD2; clone size: .; V gene: TRBV27; CDR3 length: 13; J gene: TRBJ2-7; CDR3 DNA: TGTGCCAGCAGACTAGCGGGAGGCTACGAGCAGTACTTC; CDR3 protein: CASRLAGGYEQYF
D gene: .; clone size: .; V gene: TRBV7-3; CDR3 length: 16; J gene: TRBJ2-1; CDR3 DNA: TGTGCCAGCAGCGCAATCGGAGTGGGCTCCTACAATGAGCAGTTCTTC; CDR3 protein: CASSAIGVGSYNEQFF
D gene: TRBD2; clone size: .; V gene: TRBV6-5; CDR3 length: 15; J gene: TRBJ2-5; CDR3 DNA: TGTGCCAGCAGCCGGGGACTAGCGGGGGGGGAGACCCAGTACTTC; CDR3 protein: CASSRGLAGGETQYF
D gene: .; clone size: .; V gene: TRBV7-8; CDR3 length: 16; J gene: TRBJ2-2; CDR3 DNA: TGTGCCAGCAGCCCCTGGACTCCGACTGGGTTCGGGGAGCTGTTTTTT; CDR3 protein: CASSPWTPTGFGELFF
D gene: TRBD1; clone size: .; V gene: TRBV12-5; CDR3 length: 14; J gene: TRBJ1-4; CDR3 DNA: TGTGCTAGTGGTTGGACAGGGAGAGGTGAAAAACTGTTTTTT; CDR3 protein: CASGWTGRGEKLFF
D gene: .; clone size: .; V gene: TRBV7-9; CDR3 length: 14; J gene: TRBJ2-7; CDR3 DNA: TGTGCCAGCAGCTTAGTTGATAGGAGCGACGAGCAGTACTTC; CDR3 protein: CASSLVDRSDEQYF
D gene: TRBD2; clone size: .; V gene: TRBV7-8; CDR3 length: 15; J gene: TRBJ2-7; CDR3 DNA: TGTGCCAGCAGCTCACCGGGGGGGGGAGCGTACGAGCAGTACTTC; CDR3 protein: CASSSPGGGAYEQYF
D gene: TRBD1; clone size: .; V gene: TRBV2; CDR3 length: 16; J gene: TRBJ2-6; CDR3 DNA: TGTGCCAGCAGTGAAACAGGGGGATCTGGGGCCAACGTCCTGACTTTC; CDR3 protein: CASSETGGSGANVLTF
D gene: TRBD1; clone size: .; V gene: TRBV7-9; CDR3 length: 18; J gene: TRBJ1-1; CDR3 DNA: TGTGCCAGCTACCAACTATTTGGGACAGGGGGTTTATTGACTGAAGCTTTCTTT; CDR3 protein: CASYQLFGTGGLLTEAFF
D gene: .; clone size: .; V gene: TRBV11-2; CDR3 length: 15; J gene: TRBJ1-6; CDR3 DNA: TGTGCCAGCAGTTTCTCGAGGGCCTATAATTCACCCCTCCACTTT; CDR3 protein: CASSFSRAYNSPLHF
D gene: .; clone size: .; V gene: TRBV19; CDR3 length: 14; J gene: TRBJ2-7; CDR3 DNA: TGTGCCAGTAGTATTAGGGGCACGCCATACGAGCAGTACTTC; CDR3 protein: CASSIRGTPYEQYF
D gene: TRBD1; clone size: .; V gene: TRBV7-2; CDR3 length: 15; J gene: TRBJ2-7; CDR3 DNA: TGTGCCAGCAGCCCCTGGACAGGGGGCCCCTACGAGCAGTACTTC; CDR3 protein: CASSPWTGGPYEQYF
D gene: .; clone size: .; V gene: TRBV19; CDR3 length: 16; J gene: TRBJ1-3; CDR3 DNA: TGTGCCAGTAGTTTCTCCTCGGGTTCCTCTGGAAACACCATATATTTT; CDR3 protein: CASSFSSGSSGNTIYF
D gene: TRBD1; clone size: .; V gene: TRBV4-1; CDR3 length: 14; J gene: TRBJ2-5; CDR3 DNA: TGCGCCAGCAGCCAAGAACAGGGGAGAGAGACCCAGTACTTC; CDR3 protein: CASSQEQGRETQYF
D gene: TRBD2; clone size: .; V gene: TRBV4-2; CDR3 length: 16; J gene: TRBJ2-3; CDR3 DNA: TGTGCCAGCACCTCGGGGAGGGCTAGCGGCACAGATACGCAGTATTTT; CDR3 protein: CASTSGRASGTDTQYF
D gene: TRBD1; clone size: .; V gene: TRBV7-6; CDR3 length: 15; J gene: TRBJ1-1; CDR3 DNA: TGTGCCAGCAGCACTGGGACAGGGGTGAACACTGAAGCTTTCTTT; CDR3 protein: CASSTGTGVNTEAFF
D gene: .; clone size: .; V gene: TRBV19; CDR3 length: 13; J gene: TRBJ1-5; CDR3 DNA: TGTGCCAGTAGGCAGGGGATGCATCAGCCCCAGCATTTT; CDR3 protein: CASRQGMHQPQHF
D gene: TRBD2; clone size: .; V gene: TRBV19; CDR3 length: 16; J gene: TRBJ2-3; CDR3 DNA: TGTGCCAGTAGTATTAGGCTAGCGGGAGCGACAGATACGCAGTATTTT; CDR3 protein: CASSIRLAGATDTQYF
D gene: TRBD2; clone size: .; V gene: TRBV2; CDR3 length: 16; J gene: TRBJ2-7; CDR3 DNA: TGTGCCAGCGGCACCCCCGGTAGCGGGAGGACCTACGAGCAGTACTTC; CDR3 protein: CASGTPGSGRTYEQYF